These 5 T cell receptor beta chains came from one sample sequenced in a study of T-cell memory formation after mild COVID-19. Using its own MiXCR run on the 5' RACE reads, TCRdb lists one record per CDR3 protein. Among 300,000 to 350,000 distinct CDR3 sequences, around 15% were seen once, and the ten largest hold 20% to 25%. The sequenced sample consisted of PBMCs or a T cell subset sorted from them (not recorded which). Receptors originate from a man aged 18 to 29 who had mild COVID-19 (a few samples of this study predate the infection). Cell type and time point are not known.

CDR3 residues: CASSQETSHGTQYF. CDR3 DNA sequence: TGCGCCAGCAGCCAAGAGACTAGTCATGGGACCCAGTACTTC. The chain links TRBV4-3 to TRBJ2-5; possible D gene TRBD2, 6 bases. Trimming pared 0 bases from V and 7 bases from J, leaving 12 bases between. In germline, CDR1 is LGHNA, CDR2 YSLEER. There are 14 residues in the CDR3.

The chain couples TRBV7-6 to TRBJ2-7, with D perhaps matching TRBD1 or TRBD2 (6 bases each). V lost 0 bases to trimming and J lost 9 bases, with 12 bases between them. The CDR3 totals 13 residues. Per the germline V gene, CDR1 is SGHVS and CDR2 is FNYEAQ. The CDR3 region is CASSLAEGVRQYV. CDR3 sequence (DNA): TGTGCCAGCAGCTTAGCGGAGGGGGTGCGGCAGTACGTC.

The sample holds many counts of this clonotype. V gene TRBV3-1 combines with J gene TRBJ2-2; 10 bases fit TRBD1. J was trimmed by 4 bases and V by 7 bases; bases with no gene match: 3. The CDR3 is 14 amino acids. CDR1 is LGHDT, CDR2 YNNKEL, per germline (reference sequence). This chain's CDR3 is CASIGDRGTGELFF. For the CDR3, the DNA is TGTGCCAGCATTGGGGACAGGGGCACCGGGGAGCTGTTTTTT.

This clonotype has a handful of counts. The chain combines TRBV20-1 with TRBJ2-3, with 7 bases that match TRBD2. CDR1 DFQATT and CDR2 SNEGSKA come from the germline V gene (reference sequence). The CDR3 sequence is 12 residues long. The CDR3: CKASGDTDTQYF. DNA for the CDR3: TGCAAAGCTAGCGGAGACACAGATACGCAGTATTTT.

This chain joins TRBV5-1 and TRBJ2-4, with TRBD1 matching 8 bases. Germline CDR1 is SGHRS and CDR2 is YFSETQ. The CDR3 covers 17 residues. J gave up 0 bases and V 2 bases, and 7 bases lay outside the gene matches. CDR3 nucleotide sequence: TGCGCCAGCAGCTTAGCCTACAGGGGGGCAGCCAAAAACATTCAGTACTTC. Protein sequence: CASSLAYRGAAKNIQYF.